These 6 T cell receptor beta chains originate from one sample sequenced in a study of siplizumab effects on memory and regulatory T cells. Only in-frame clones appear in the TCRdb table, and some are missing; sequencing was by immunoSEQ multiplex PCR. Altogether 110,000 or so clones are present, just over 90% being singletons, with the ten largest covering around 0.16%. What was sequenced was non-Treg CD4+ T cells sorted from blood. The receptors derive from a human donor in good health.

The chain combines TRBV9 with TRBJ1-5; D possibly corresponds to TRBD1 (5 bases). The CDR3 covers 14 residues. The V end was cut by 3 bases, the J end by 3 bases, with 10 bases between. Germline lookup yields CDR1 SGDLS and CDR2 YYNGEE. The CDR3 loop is CASSAGPNNQPQHF. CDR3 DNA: TGTGCCAGCAGCGCGGGACCGAACAATCAGCCCCAGCATTTT.

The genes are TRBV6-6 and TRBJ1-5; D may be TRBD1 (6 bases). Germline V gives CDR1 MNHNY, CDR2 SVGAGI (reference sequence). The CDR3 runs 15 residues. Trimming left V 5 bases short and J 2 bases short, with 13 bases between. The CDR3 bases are TGTGCCAGCAGTCGACAGGACTGGGGCAATCAGCCCCAGCATTTT. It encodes CASSRQDWGNQPQHF.

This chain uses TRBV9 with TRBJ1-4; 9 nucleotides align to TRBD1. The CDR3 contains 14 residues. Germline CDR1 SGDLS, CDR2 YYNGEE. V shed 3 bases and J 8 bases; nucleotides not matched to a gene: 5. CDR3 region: CASSATGGIEKLFF. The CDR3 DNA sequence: TGTGCCAGCAGCGCAACAGGGGGCATAGAAAAACTGTTTTTT. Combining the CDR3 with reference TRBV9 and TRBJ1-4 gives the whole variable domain DSGVTQTPKHLITATGQRVTLRCSPRSGDLSVYWYQQSLDQGLQFLIQYYNGEERAKGNILERFSAQQFPDLHSELNLSSLELGDSALYFCASSATGGIEKLFFGSGTQLSVL.

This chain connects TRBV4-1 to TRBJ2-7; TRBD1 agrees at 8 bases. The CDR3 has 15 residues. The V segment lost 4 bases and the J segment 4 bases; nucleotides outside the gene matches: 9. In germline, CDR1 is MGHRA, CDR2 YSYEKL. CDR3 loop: CASSPGQGPLYEQYF. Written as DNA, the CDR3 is TGCGCCAGCAGCCCTGGACAGGGTCCCCTTTACGAGCAGTACTTC.

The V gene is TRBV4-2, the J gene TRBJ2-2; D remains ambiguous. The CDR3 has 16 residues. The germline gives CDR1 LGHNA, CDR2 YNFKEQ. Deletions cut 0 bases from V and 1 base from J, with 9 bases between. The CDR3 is CASSQDQSGNTGELFF. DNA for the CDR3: TGTGCCAGCAGCCAAGATCAATCGGGGAACACCGGGGAGCTGTTTTTT.

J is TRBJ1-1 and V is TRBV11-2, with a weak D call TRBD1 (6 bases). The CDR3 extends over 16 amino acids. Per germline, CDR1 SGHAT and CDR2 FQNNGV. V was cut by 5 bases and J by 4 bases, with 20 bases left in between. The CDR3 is CASSPFWGPGGTEAFF. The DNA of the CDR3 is TGTGCCAGCAGCCCATTTTGGGGGCCAGGTGGCACTGAAGCTTTCTTT. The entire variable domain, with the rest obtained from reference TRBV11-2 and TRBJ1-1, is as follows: EAGVAQSPRYKIIEKRQSVAFWCNPISGHATLYWYQQILGQGPKLLIQFQNNGVVDDSQLPKDRFSAERLKGVDSTLKIQPAKLEDSAVYLCASSPFWGPGGTEAFFGQGTRLTVV.